These T cell receptor beta chains were read from a single sample in a study of blood T cell repertoires in COVID-19. Clones were read by immunoSEQ multiplex PCR, and TCRdb kept only the in-frame ones, dropping some. The table has some 210,000 clones, 80% to 95% seen once; the top ten hold 0.82%. Input material: peripheral blood. Every receptor here comes from a man aged 55-75 years with COVID-19, enrolled during active disease. Both conserved end residues are part of each CDR3. The D gene is left open where the match is weak. Only part of the rows carry a size: once, few, many, or a class if the clone is expanded.

cdr3_nt	cdr3_aa	j_call	v_call	d_call	clone_size
TGTGCCAGCAGCTTAGACGTCCGCACTGAAGCTTTCTTT	CASSLDVRTEAFF	TRBJ1-1	TRBV11-3	NA	NA
TGCGCCAGCAGTGTAGCCGACAATCAGCCCCAGCATTTT	CASSVADNQPQHF	TRBJ1-5	TRBV10-2	NA	NA
TGTGCCAGTAGCCGACAGGGGTCAACTAATGAAAAACTGTTTTTT	CASSRQGSTNEKLFF	TRBJ1-4	TRBV19	TRBD1	NA
TGTGCCAGCAGCCCAGACCTAGTTTCCGAGCAGTACTTC	CASSPDLVSEQYF	TRBJ2-7	TRBV3-1/TRBV3-2	NA	NA
TGCGCCAGCAGCCAAGATCCCCCCGTATATAATTCACCCCTCCACTTT	CASSQDPPVYNSPLHF	TRBJ1-6	TRBV4-1	NA	NA
TGCGCCAGCAGTCCCCAAAGGGGACTGCCCGAGCACACTGAAGCTTTCTTT	CASSPQRGLPEHTEAFF	TRBJ1-1	TRBV10-2	NA	NA
TGTGCCAGCAGCCAAGATCTAGGAGGGCTCGTAGGGGACACTGAAGCTTTCTTT	CASSQDLGGLVGDTEAFF	TRBJ1-1	TRBV3-1/TRBV3-2	NA	NA
TGTGCCAGCAGCCACAGGCCCGGGACAGGGATCTCAGACGAGCAGTACTTC	CASSHRPGTGISDEQYF	TRBJ2-7	TRBV3-1/TRBV3-2	TRBD1	NA
TGTGCCACCGCCCGGGACAGGAGCACAGATACGCAGTATTTT	CATARDRSTDTQYF	TRBJ2-3	TRBV15	TRBD1	NA
TGTGCCAGCAGCTTAAGCCGTGACAATGAGCAGTTCTTC	CASSLSRDNEQFF	TRBJ2-1	TRBV7-9	NA	NA
TGCGCCAGCAGCGACACAGGGAAGGGAATGAACACTGAAGCTTTCTTT	CASSDTGKGMNTEAFF	TRBJ1-1	TRBV5-1	NA	NA
TGCGCCAGCAGCCAAGAATCGGCAGTAGGCGGGAGCGGAAACACCATATATTTT	CASSQESAVGGSGNTIYF	TRBJ1-3	TRBV4-1	NA	NA
TGTGCCAGCAGCCAGGTGAACAGGGATGGTCAGCCCCAGCATTTT	CASSQVNRDGQPQHF	TRBJ1-5	TRBV7-2	NA	NA
TGTGCCAGCACCGGGACAGGGGAGGGTGGCACTGAAGCTTTCTTT	CASTGTGEGGTEAFF	TRBJ1-1	TRBV2	TRBD1	few
TGTGCCACCAGTGACCCCTGGGCGGGGGCGGCTCAGTTCTTC	CATSDPWAGAAQFF	TRBJ2-1	TRBV24-1	NA	NA
TGTGCCAGTAAGGGGACAGGGACCTACGAGCAGTACTTC	CASKGTGTYEQYF	TRBJ2-7	TRBV19	TRBD1	once
TGCAGTGCTAGTAGCGGGAGCTGGGAGCAGTACTTC	CSASSGSWEQYF	TRBJ2-7	TRBV20-1	TRBD2	NA
TGTGCCAGTAGTATGGAGGACAGACCCTATGGCTATACCTTC	CASSMEDRPYGYTF	TRBJ1-2	TRBV19	NA	NA
TGCGCCAGCAGCCAAGATTTCGGCGGTGGCTACACCTTC	CASSQDFGGGYTF	TRBJ1-2	TRBV4-1	NA	NA
TGTGCCACCAGCAGAGATAGACAGACCTCTGGAAACACCATATATTTT	CATSRDRQTSGNTIYF	TRBJ1-3	TRBV15	NA	NA